This T cell receptor beta chain was documented in a study of blood T cell repertoires in COVID-19. Turning to the study itself: Samples taken during acute and convalescent COVID-19 were collected in the United States, Italy and Spain.

Method: immunoSEQ multiplex PCR; TCRdb's copy keeps in-frame clones and lacks some. Among approximately 130,000 clones listed, less than 90% were seen once. CDR1 and CDR2 from the germline V gene are SQVTM and ANQGSEA. The CDR3 length is 14 residues. V was trimmed by 3 bases and J by 5 bases, leaving 13 bases between them. The TCR comes from a man aged 30-40 years who had recovered from COVID-19. Sample: PBMCs or T cells enriched from blood (not recorded which). The chain uses TRBV29-1 and TRBJ2-2; no firm D call. The CDR3 region has the DNA TGCAGCGTTGATGTTCAGTCCGGGACCGGGGAGCTGTTTTTT. It specifies CSVDVQSGTGELFF.